This paragraph reports one TCR beta chain. What it binds is not known. V was pared by 5 bases and J by 5 bases, with 3 bases of the junction left unmatched. The V gene's germline CDR1 is MGHRA and CDR2 YSYEKL. The CDR3 has 14 amino acids. Use of 60 Vbeta and 13 Jbeta primers characterized the PCR. Data came from immunoSEQ multiplex PCR; TCRdb stores just in-frame clones and leaves some out. The sample consists of 100,000 to 150,000 clones, 80% of them appearing once. This record belongs to a study of cytomegalovirus exposure and HLA in healthy donors. Study at large: Unique TCRs from HLA-typed donors, some 85 million of them, were held in an early data release. Study-level points and caveats: For cytomegalovirus status, the classifier reportedly gave diagnoses with high specificity and sensitivity. A missense variant in DCLRE1C was later tied to TCR beta V- and J-gene trimming.

This sequence joins TRBV4-1 and TRBJ2-5; 12 bases fit TRBD2. Sequencing was performed on PBMCs. The origin of this receptor is a woman in her thirties or forties in good health and CMV-seronegative. The CDR3 spells CASSGLAGRETQYF. The CDR3 DNA reads as TGCGCCAGCAGCGGACTAGCGGGAAGGGAGACCCAGTACTTC.